A single sample is the source of the 3 T cell receptor beta chains below, sequenced in a study of blood T cell repertoires in COVID-19. Some clones are missing from TCRdb's copy, which holds only in-frame ones; the method was immunoSEQ multiplex PCR. The data contain about 280,000 clones, approximately 89% of them singletons. Sequenced input: PBMCs or T cells enriched from blood (not recorded which). All receptors derive from a woman in her fifties or sixties who had recovered from COVID-19.

The chain carries TRBV30 and TRBJ1-1; no clear D. Between the trimmed V and J ends, which lost 6 bases and 4 bases, there was a span of 18 bases. CDR1 is GTSNPN and CDR2 is SVGIG in the germline V gene (reference sequence). The CDR3 is made up of 14 amino acids. CDR3 sequence reads: CACVTFDTRTEAFF. The CDR3 coding sequence is TGTGCCTGCGTTACATTCGACACTCGCACTGAAGCTTTCTTT.

This chain connects TRBV2 to TRBJ1-5; 8 bases are a match to TRBD1. The CDR3 spans 14 residues. After removal of 3 bases from V and 7 bases from J, the junction contained 5 bases not matched to a gene. CDR1 is SNHLY and CDR2 is FYNNEI in the germline V gene. The CDR3 region is CASSDTGGYQPQHF. The CDR3 nucleotides read TGTGCCAGCAGTGACACAGGGGGGTACCAGCCCCAGCATTTT.

The chain recombines TRBV11-3 with TRBJ2-5; D may be TRBD1 (6 bases). Trimming pared 5 bases from V and 1 base from J, leaving 8 bases between. The CDR3 sequence is 13 residues long. Germline CDR1 reads SGHNT; CDR2 reads YENEEA. The CDR3 loop is CASSMTGQETQYF. CDR3 nucleotide sequence: TGTGCCAGCAGCATGACAGGCCAAGAGACCCAGTACTTC.